This entry features one T cell receptor (beta chain) sequence. This sample is part of a study of blood T cell repertoires in COVID-19. About the study: Samples taken during acute and convalescent COVID-19 were collected in the United States, Italy and Spain. In each case, the material was cDNA or gDNA derived from T cells, B-cell-depleted T cells, or PBMCs.

J gave up 6 bases and V 2 bases, and 4 bases lay outside the gene matches. CDR3 length equals 15 residues. Germline CDR1 is SGHTA and CDR2 is FQGNSA. Study processing details: By means of reference gene primer amplification, nucleated cell counts were estimated. The method was immunoSEQ multiplex PCR; TCRdb's version includes in-frame clones alone and lacks a portion of them. V, J and clone size are those of that table, while D and trimming were read from the DNA. The table lists approximately 90,000 clones, 78% of them singletons. Sequences were obtained from peripheral blood. The receptor was isolated from a man aged 65 to 79 with COVID-19, enrolled during active disease. This chain connects TRBV7-2 to TRBJ2-1, with 10 bases aligning to TRBD2. The DNA of the CDR3 is TGTGCCAGCAGCTTAAGCGGGGGGGCACTCAATGAGCAGTTCTTC. Translation: CASSLSGGALNEQFF. Variable domain in full (rest from reference TRBV7-2 and TRBJ2-1): GAGVSQSPSNKVTEKGKDVELRCDPISGHTALYWYRQSLGQGLEFLIYFQGNSAPDKSGLPSDRFSAERTGGSVSTLTIQRTQQEDSAVYLCASSLSGGALNEQFFGPGTRLTVL.